This T cell receptor beta chain was identified in a study of OX40 agonist ivuxolimab in advanced cancers. In this sample, this clone turned up a few times. CDR1 and CDR2 (germline): MNHNS, SASEGT. The CDR3 consists of 14 residues. The ends lost 2 bases at V and 1 base at J; junction bases unmatched: 1. Clones were sequenced by immunoSEQ multiplex PCR, and TCRdb holds only the in-frame ones, with some missing. Here the sample spans about 79,000 clones, approximately 88% being singletons. The sample here was CD4+ or CD8+ T cells sorted from blood, taken in a trial of the OX40 agonist ivuxolimab. This chain joins TRBV6-1 and TRBJ1-1; 7 bases are a match to TRBD1. The receptor was derived from an adult with an advanced solid tumor such as melanoma, head and neck, liver or kidney cancer. The CDR3 DNA follows: TGTGCCAGCAGTGAACAGGGGGGGAACACTGAAGCTTTCTTT. This sequence encodes CASSEQGGNTEAFF.